The rows below give T cell receptor beta chains drawn from one sample of a study of technical replicates of blood from a handful of donors. Repertoires were generated with immunoSEQ multiplex PCR, while TCRdb's copy carries only in-frame clones and drops some. The sample yields 55,000 to 70,000 clones, about 90% seen once. The sample was PBMCs. These receptors were collected from a human donor in good health. Some clones in this sample may be carry-over from other donors' samples. Both conserved end residues are trimmed from each CDR3. A D gene is named only where the DNA matches it firmly.

j_call cdr3_length v_call d_call cdr3_aa
TRBJ2-7 12 TRBV27 . ASSFRTDSYEQY
TRBJ2-3 10 TRBV7-2 . ASSLLRDTQY
TRBJ1-2 11 TRBV18 . ASSYQVDYGYT
TRBJ1-3 12 TRBV5-1 . ASRPQVTGNTIY
TRBJ2-2 14 TRBV6-6 TRBD1 ASSYGQGAPYRELF
TRBJ1-5 14 TRBV7-2 . ASSLLNRASNQPQH
TRBJ2-2 14 TRBV4-1 TRBD2 ASSQAKWGGTGELF
TRBJ2-7 13 TRBV19 TRBD2 ASSISSGRAYEQY
TRBJ2-2 13 TRBV2 . ASSEGFSNAGELF
TRBJ1-1 11 TRBV10-3 . AIRGPHITEAF
TRBJ2-1 13 TRBV7-6 TRBD2 ASSSAGGAYNEQF